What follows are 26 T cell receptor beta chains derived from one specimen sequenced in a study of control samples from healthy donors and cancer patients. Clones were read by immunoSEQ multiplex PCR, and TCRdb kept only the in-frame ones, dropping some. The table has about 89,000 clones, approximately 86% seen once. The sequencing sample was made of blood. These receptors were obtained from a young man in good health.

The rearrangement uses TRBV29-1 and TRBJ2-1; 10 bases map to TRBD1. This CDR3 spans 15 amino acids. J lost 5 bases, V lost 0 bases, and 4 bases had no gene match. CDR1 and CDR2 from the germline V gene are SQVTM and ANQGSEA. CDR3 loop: CSVEDTGTGDNEQFF. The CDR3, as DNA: TGCAGCGTTGAAGACACCGGGACAGGGGACAATGAGCAGTTCTTC.

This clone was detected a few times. The CDR3 loop is CASSKSPSGGKYEQYF. The CDR3 nucleotides are TGTGCCAGCAGCAAATCCCCTAGCGGGGGTAAATACGAGCAGTACTTC. This rearrangement joins TRBV21-1 to TRBJ2-7; the table's D call of TRBD2 was not tested on the DNA. TRBV21-1 is a pseudogene segment. The CDR3 contains 16 residues.

CDR3 bases: TGTGCCGGCTGTCACAGGGTTTACTCTGGAAACACCATATATTTT. Residues: CAGCHRVYSGNTIYF. This chain links TRBV28 with TRBJ1-3, with D possibly matching TRBD1 (6 bases). The CDR3 spans 15 residues. Germline V gives CDR1 MDHEN, CDR2 SYDVKM. Between the trimmed V and J ends, which lost 11 bases and 0 bases, there was a span of 17 bases. The complete variable domain, with remaining parts taken from reference TRBV28 and TRBJ1-3, reads DVKVTQSSRYLVKRTGEKVFLECVQDMDHENMFWYRQDPGLGLRLIYFSYDVKMKEKGDIPEGYSVSREKKERFSLILESASTNQTSMYLCAGCHRVYSGNTIYFGEGSWLTVV.

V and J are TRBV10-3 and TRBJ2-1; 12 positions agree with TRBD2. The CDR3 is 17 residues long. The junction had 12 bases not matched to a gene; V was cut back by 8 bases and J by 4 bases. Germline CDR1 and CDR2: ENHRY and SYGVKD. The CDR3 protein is CAIGLASGGAGYNEQFF. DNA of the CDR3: TGTGCCATCGGTTTGGCTAGCGGGGGGGCCGGGTACAATGAGCAGTTCTTC.

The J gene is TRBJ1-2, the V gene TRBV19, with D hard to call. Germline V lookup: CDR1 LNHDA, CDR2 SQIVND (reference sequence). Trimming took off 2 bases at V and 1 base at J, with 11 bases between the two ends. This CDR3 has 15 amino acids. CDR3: CASSIIPEINYGYTF. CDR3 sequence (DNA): TGTGCCAGTAGTATAATCCCGGAAATTAACTATGGCTACACCTTC.

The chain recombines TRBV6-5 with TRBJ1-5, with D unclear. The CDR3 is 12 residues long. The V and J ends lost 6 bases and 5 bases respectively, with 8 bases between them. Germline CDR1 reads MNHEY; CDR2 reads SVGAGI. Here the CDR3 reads CASSRPDQPQHF. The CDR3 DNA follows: TGTGCCAGCAGCCGCCCCGATCAGCCCCAGCATTTT.

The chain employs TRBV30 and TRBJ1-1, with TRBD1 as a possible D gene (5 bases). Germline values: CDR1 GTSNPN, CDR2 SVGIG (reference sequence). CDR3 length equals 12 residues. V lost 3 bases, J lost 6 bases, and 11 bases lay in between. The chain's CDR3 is CAWREGLPEAFF. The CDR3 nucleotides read TGTGCCTGGAGGGAGGGACTACCTGAAGCTTTCTTT.

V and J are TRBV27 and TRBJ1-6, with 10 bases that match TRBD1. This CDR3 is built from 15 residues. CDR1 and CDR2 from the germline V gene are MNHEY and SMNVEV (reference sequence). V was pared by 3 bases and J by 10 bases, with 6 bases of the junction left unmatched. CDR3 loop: CASSLTGGRGSPLHF. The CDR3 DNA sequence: TGTGCCAGCAGTTTGACAGGGGGCAGAGGATCACCCCTCCACTTT.

The CDR3 nucleotides are TGTGCCAGCAGTGAACGCAGGGAGAGAGGGATCGGTGAAAAACTGTTTTTT. This codes for CASSERRERGIGEKLFF. This chain uses TRBV6-1 with TRBJ1-4; TRBD1 is a possible D gene (5 bases). CDR1 is MNHNS, CDR2 SASEGT, per germline. Between the trimmed V and J ends, which lost 2 bases and 7 bases, there was a span of 20 bases. The CDR3 consists of 17 residues.

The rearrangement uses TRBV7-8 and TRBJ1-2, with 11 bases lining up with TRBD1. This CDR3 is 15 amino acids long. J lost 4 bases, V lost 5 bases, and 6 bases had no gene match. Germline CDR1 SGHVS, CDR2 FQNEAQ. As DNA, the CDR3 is TGTGCCAGCAGCCGAGGGACAGGGGGTAGCTATGGCTACACCTTC. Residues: CASSRGTGGSYGYTF.

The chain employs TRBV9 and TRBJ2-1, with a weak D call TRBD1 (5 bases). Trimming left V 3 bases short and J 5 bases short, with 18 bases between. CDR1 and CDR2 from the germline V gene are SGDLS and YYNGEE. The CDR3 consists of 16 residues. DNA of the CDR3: TGTGCCAGCAGCGGGGGTGACAGCTTGGGGCACAATGAGCAGTTCTTC. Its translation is CASSGGDSLGHNEQFF. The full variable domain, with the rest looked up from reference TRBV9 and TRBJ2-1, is DSGVTQTPKHLITATGQRVTLRCSPRSGDLSVYWYQQSLDQGLQFLIQYYNGEERAKGNILERFSAQQFPDLHSELNLSSLELGDSALYFCASSGGDSLGHNEQFFGPGTRLTVL.

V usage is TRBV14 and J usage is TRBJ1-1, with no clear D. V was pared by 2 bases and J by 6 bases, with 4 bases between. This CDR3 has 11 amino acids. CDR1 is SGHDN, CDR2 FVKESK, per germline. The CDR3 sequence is CASSQNAEAFF. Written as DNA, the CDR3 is TGTGCCAGCAGCCAAAACGCTGAAGCTTTCTTT.

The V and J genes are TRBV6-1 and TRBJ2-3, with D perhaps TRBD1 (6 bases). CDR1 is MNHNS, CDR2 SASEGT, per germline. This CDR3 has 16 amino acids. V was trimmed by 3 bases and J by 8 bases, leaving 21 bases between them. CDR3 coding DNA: TGTGCCAGCAGTGATATCTCCCCTAGGGGGAAGGGTACGCAGTATTTT. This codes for CASSDISPRGKGTQYF.

The CDR3 protein is CATSRVGGGTGDLEQYF. DNA for the CDR3: TGTGCCACCAGCAGAGTAGGCGGGGGGACAGGAGACTTGGAGCAGTACTTC. The V and J genes are TRBV15 and TRBJ2-7; possibly TRBD1 or TRBD2 for D (8 bases each). Germline V gives CDR1 LNHNV, CDR2 YYDKDF (reference sequence). V lost 1 base to trimming and J lost 7 bases, with 23 bases between them. This CDR3 comprises 17 residues.

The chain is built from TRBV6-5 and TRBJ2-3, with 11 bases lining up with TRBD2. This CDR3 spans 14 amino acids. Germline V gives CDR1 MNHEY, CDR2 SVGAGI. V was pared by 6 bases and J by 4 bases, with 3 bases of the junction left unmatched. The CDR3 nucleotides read TGTGCCAGCAGCGTACTAGCGGGGGCAGATACGCAGTATTTT. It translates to CASSVLAGADTQYF.

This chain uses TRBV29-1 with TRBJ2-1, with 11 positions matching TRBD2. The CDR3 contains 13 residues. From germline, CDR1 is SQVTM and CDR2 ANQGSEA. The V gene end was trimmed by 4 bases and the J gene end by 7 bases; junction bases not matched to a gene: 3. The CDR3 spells CSVGLAGFNEQFF. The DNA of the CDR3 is TGCAGCGTTGGACTAGCGGGGTTTAATGAGCAGTTCTTC.

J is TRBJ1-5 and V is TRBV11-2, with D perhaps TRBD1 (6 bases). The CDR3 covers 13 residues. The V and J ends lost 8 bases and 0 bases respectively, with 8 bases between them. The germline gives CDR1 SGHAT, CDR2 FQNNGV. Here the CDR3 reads CASSQGSNQPQHF. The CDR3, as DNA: TGTGCCAGCTCACAGGGTAGCAATCAGCCCCAGCATTTT.

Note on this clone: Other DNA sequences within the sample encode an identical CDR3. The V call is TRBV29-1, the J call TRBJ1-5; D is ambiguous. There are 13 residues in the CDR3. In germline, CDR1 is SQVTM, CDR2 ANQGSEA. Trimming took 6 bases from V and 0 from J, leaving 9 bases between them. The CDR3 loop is CSVSENSNQPQHF. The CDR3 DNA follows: TGCAGCGTGTCAGAAAATAGCAATCAGCCCCAGCATTTT.

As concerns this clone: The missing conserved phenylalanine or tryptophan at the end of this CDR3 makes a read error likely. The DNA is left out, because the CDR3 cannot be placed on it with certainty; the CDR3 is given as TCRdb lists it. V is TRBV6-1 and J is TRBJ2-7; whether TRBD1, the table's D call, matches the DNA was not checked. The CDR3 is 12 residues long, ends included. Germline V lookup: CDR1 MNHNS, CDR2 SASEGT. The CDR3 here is CASSEAGDRPAI.

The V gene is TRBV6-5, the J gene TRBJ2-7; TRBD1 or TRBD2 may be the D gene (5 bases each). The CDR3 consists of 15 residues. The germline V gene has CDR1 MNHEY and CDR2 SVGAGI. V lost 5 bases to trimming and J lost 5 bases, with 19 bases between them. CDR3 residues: CASSPIGLGRNEQYF. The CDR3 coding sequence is TGTGCCAGCAGTCCGATCGGACTGGGGCGAAACGAGCAGTACTTC.

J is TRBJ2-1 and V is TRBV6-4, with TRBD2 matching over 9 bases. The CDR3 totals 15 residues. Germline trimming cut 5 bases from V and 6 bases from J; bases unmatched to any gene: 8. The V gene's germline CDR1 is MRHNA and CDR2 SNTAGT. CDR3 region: CASSLSGGRSNEQFF. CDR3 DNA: TGTGCCAGCAGTCTTAGCGGGGGAAGATCCAATGAGCAGTTCTTC.

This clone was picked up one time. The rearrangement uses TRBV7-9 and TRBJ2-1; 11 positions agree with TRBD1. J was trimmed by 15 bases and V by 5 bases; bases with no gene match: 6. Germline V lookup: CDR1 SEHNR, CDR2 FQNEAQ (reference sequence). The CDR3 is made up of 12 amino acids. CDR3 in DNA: TGTGCCAGCAGCCCGGGACAGGGGGTAGGGTTCTTC. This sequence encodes CASSPGQGVGFF.

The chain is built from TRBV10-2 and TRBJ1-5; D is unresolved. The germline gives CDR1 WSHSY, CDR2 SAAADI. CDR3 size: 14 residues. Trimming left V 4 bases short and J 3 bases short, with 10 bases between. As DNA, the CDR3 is TGCGCCAGCAGTGTTATAGGCTTCAATCAGCCCCAGCATTTT. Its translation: CASSVIGFNQPQHF.

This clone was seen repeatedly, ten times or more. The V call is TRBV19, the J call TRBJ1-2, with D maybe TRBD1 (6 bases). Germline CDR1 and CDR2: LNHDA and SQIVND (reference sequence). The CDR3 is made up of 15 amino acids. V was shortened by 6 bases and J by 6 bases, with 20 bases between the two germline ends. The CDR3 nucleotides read TGTGCCAGTAGAATCGGGGGGCGATTGGGAGATGGCTACACCTTC. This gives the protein CASRIGGRLGDGYTF.

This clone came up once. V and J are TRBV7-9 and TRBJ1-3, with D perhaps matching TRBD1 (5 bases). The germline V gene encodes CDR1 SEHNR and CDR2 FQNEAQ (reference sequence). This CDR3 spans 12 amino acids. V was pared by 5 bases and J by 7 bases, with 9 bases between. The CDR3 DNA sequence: TGTGCCAGCAGCGAAACAGGCAACACCATATATTTT. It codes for CASSETGNTIYF.

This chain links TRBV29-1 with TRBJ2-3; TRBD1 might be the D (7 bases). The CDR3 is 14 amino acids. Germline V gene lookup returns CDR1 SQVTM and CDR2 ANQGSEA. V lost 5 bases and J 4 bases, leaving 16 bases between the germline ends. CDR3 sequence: CSVSRGENADTQYF. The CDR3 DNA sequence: TGCAGCGTTTCCAGGGGGGAAAACGCAGATACGCAGTATTTT.